These 26 T cell receptor beta chains originate from one sample sequenced in a study of Ad26.COV2.S vaccination and SARS-CoV-2 variants. The protocol was immunoSEQ multiplex PCR, while the TCRdb copy is restricted to in-frame clones and leaves out a portion. The table shows approximately 460,000 clones, with 89% occurring only once. Treatment of the sample: some 19 received Ad26.COV2.S at low or high dose, single or two shots; about five received placebo; per-sample allocation not given. Specimen acquisition occurred on day 63 following the initial vaccine or placebo injection. The sample consisted of peripheral blood, taken in a trial of Ad26.COV2.S vaccine versus placebo. These receptors originate from a person aged 18-65 years who received the Ad26.COV2.S COVID-19 vaccine or a placebo.

CDR3 sequence (DNA): TGTGCCAGCAGTTTCTTTGGGAAAGGCTATGGCTACACCTTC. Translating it yields CASSFFGKGYGYTF. The chain employs TRBV28 and TRBJ1-2; D gene uncertain. V was pared by 3 bases and J by 4 bases, with 12 bases between. Germline CDR1 and CDR2: MDHEN and SYDVKM. This CDR3 region has 14 residues.

This rearrangement joins TRBV7-2 to TRBJ1-1; 9 bases align to TRBD1. After removal of 5 bases from V and 4 bases from J, the junction contained 5 bases not matched to a gene. Germline CDR1 is SGHTA and CDR2 is FQGNSA. This CDR3 has 14 residues. CDR3 loop: CASSPWTGATEAFF. The CDR3 DNA sequence: TGTGCCAGCAGCCCGTGGACAGGGGCCACTGAAGCTTTCTTT.

The gene calls are TRBV12-2 and TRBJ1-2. TRBV12-2 is a pseudogene. The CDR3 spans 14 residues. The CDR3 region is CASRSTLGGYGYTF. The CDR3 nucleotides read TGTGCAAGTCGCTCCACCCTCGGGGGCTATGGCTACACCTTC.

The genes are TRBV7-2 and TRBJ2-5; D may be TRBD1 (5 bases). V dropped 5 bases and J dropped 4 bases, with 11 bases sitting between them. The CDR3 contains 13 residues. CDR1 SGHTA and CDR2 FQGNSA come from the germline V gene. The DNA for the CDR3 is TGTGCCAGCAGCCACGACAGAACAGAGACCCAGTACTTC. The encoded protein is CASSHDRTETQYF.

The chain is built from TRBV6-4 and TRBJ2-7, with D perhaps being TRBD1 or TRBD2 (6 bases each). V dropped 3 bases and J dropped 3 bases, with 18 bases sitting between them. The germline V gene encodes CDR1 MRHNA and CDR2 SNTAGT. This CDR3 region has 16 residues. The CDR3 sequence: CASSDPQGGGYYEQYF. Written as DNA, the CDR3 is TGTGCCAGCAGTGATCCACAGGGAGGCGGATACTACGAGCAGTACTTC.

For this clone: Other DNA sequences in this sample translate to the same CDR3. V and J are TRBV9 and TRBJ1-1, with unresolved D. There are 14 residues in the CDR3. The ends were cut back, 0 bases at V and 0 bases at J, with 6 bases in the middle. Germline V gives CDR1 SGDLS, CDR2 YYNGEE. The DNA for the CDR3 is TGTGCCAGCAGCGTAGGAGGAATGAACACTGAAGCTTTCTTT. As protein: CASSVGGMNTEAFF.

This rearrangement joins TRBV4-3 to TRBJ2-2; 11 positions match TRBD2. The CDR3 is made up of 18 amino acids. Trimming took 5 bases from V and 2 from J; bases not matched to a gene: 10. CDR1 and CDR2 (germline): LGHNA, YSLEER. The CDR3 nucleotides are TGCGCCAGCAGCGAGAGGGGGACTAGCGGACTTAACACCGGGGAGCTGTTTTTT. Protein sequence: CASSERGTSGLNTGELFF.

The genes are TRBV6-6 and TRBJ1-5; D is uncertain. This CDR3 is 12 amino acids long. Germline V gene data show CDR1 as MNHNY and CDR2 as SVGAGI (reference sequence). V shed 6 bases and J shed 7 bases, with 10 bases lying between them. Here the CDR3 DNA reads TGTGCCAGCAGCGGAAGAAGGCAGCCCCAGCATTTT. Protein sequence: CASSGRRQPQHF.

This chain links TRBV27 with TRBJ1-1; no definite D call. This CDR3 comprises 13 residues. The germline V gene encodes CDR1 MNHEY and CDR2 SMNVEV (reference sequence). Trimming cost V 5 bases and J 11 bases, with 18 bases left between them. The CDR3 region has the DNA TGTGCCAGCAGTCCACGCCGGCTCGCCGGGGCTTTCTTT. Its protein product is CASSPRRLAGAFF.

V and J are TRBV18 and TRBJ2-1; 11 bases map to TRBD2. After removal of 3 bases from V and 0 bases from J, the junction contained 4 bases not matched to a gene. Germline CDR1 KGHSH, CDR2 LQKENI. The CDR3 has 17 amino acids. The CDR3 spells CASSPGTSGPSYNEQFF. The CDR3 DNA follows: TGTGCCAGCTCACCCGGGACTAGCGGACCCTCCTACAATGAGCAGTTCTTC.

J is TRBJ2-7 and V is TRBV7-9; the D is unclear. This CDR3 region has 14 residues. The V and J ends lost 8 bases and 0 bases respectively, with 14 bases between them. Germline V gene lookup returns CDR1 SEHNR and CDR2 FQNEAQ (reference sequence). The CDR3 spells CASVLSVGSYEQYF. The CDR3 nucleotides read TGTGCCAGCGTTCTTTCCGTTGGCTCCTACGAGCAGTACTTC. The whole variable domain, filled in from reference TRBV7-9 and TRBJ2-7, reads DTGVSQNPRHKITKRGQNVTFRCDPISEHNRLYWYRQTLGQGPEFLTYFQNEAQLEKSRLLSDRFSAERPKGSFSTLEIQRTEQGDSAMYLCASVLSVGSYEQYFGPGTRLTVT.

The genes are TRBV10-1 and TRBJ1-6, with D possibly TRBD1 on 5 matching bases. Trimming removed 0 bases from V and 6 bases from J, with 21 bases in between. The CDR3 has 19 residues. Germline CDR1 is WNHNN and CDR2 is SYGVQD (reference sequence). CDR3 in DNA: TGCGCCAGCAGTGAGTCGAGCCTTCTTAGGGGCGGGTTTAATTCACCCCTCCACTTT. Protein product: CASSESSLLRGGFNSPLHF.

The rearrangement links TRBV25-1 to TRBJ2-1; D not resolved. CDR3 length equals 11 residues. Trimming removed 5 bases at V and 3 bases at J, with 2 bases between. In germline, CDR1 is MGHDK, CDR2 SYGVNS. As DNA, the CDR3 is TGTGCCAGCAGTAGCTACAATGAGCAGTTCTTC. This translates into CASSSYNEQFF.

Regarding this clone: Sequence at one end of the junction differs from germline and may be a read error. The chain is built from TRBV4-1 and TRBJ1-2, with a tentative D call TRBD1 (5 bases). The CDR3 totals 15 residues. Per germline, CDR1 MGHRA and CDR2 YSYEKL. CDR3 sequence reads: CASSRTPGLNYSYTF. CDR3 nucleotide sequence: TGCGCCAGCAGCCGCACTCCGGGACTGAACTATAGCTACACCTTC.

The chain joins TRBV2 to TRBJ2-1; no definite D call. V dropped 7 bases and J dropped 4 bases, with 14 bases sitting between them. Germline CDR1 is SNHLY and CDR2 is FYNNEI. This CDR3 has 14 amino acids. CDR3 coding DNA: TGTGCCAGCAACCAGGAGCTAAAGTACAATGAGCAGTTCTTC. As protein: CASNQELKYNEQFF.

The chain uses TRBV11-2 and TRBJ1-4; D not resolved. Germline V gene sequence: CDR1 SGHAT, CDR2 FQNNGV. The CDR3 covers 18 residues. V lost 1 base, J lost 8 bases, and 23 bases lay in between. CDR3 in DNA: TGTGCCAGCAGCTTAGTAGGGTCACCCCTAGCTCTCGGAGAAAAACTGTTTTTT. Its protein is CASSLVGSPLALGEKLFF. The variable domain in full, completed from reference TRBV11-2 and TRBJ1-4, reads EAGVAQSPRYKIIEKRQSVAFWCNPISGHATLYWYQQILGQGPKLLIQFQNNGVVDDSQLPKDRFSAERLKGVDSTLKIQPAKLEDSAVYLCASSLVGSPLALGEKLFFGSGTQLSVL.

The chain joins TRBV6-5 to TRBJ2-2; weak D call: TRBD1 (7 bases). The CDR3 covers 15 residues. Germline V gene lookup returns CDR1 MNHEY and CDR2 SVGAGI. Trimming removed 10 bases at V and 1 base at J, with 16 bases between. CDR3 sequence (DNA): TGTGCCACCACCAGGGGGACTTGGAACACCGGGGAGCTGTTTTTT. Its protein product is CATTRGTWNTGELFF.

In DNA form, the CDR3 reads TGTGCCAGCAGCGGCGGGAGCTCCTACAATGAGCAGTTCTTC. Translation: CASSGGSSYNEQFF. The rearrangement links TRBV9 to TRBJ2-1; 7 bases align to TRBD2. CDR1 is SGDLS and CDR2 is YYNGEE in the germline V gene. This CDR3 has 14 residues. The V and J ends lost 3 bases and 0 bases, in that order; junction bases with no gene match: 0.

Only a few counts were recorded for this clone. V usage is TRBV2 and J usage is TRBJ2-7; 12 nucleotides line up with TRBD2. The germline gives CDR1 SNHLY, CDR2 FYNNEI. CDR3 length: 15 amino acids. With 6 bases clipped from V and 2 bases from J, the junction kept 5 bases outside the gene matches. The CDR3 bases are TGTGCCAGCAGGCCCGGACTAGCGGGACCCTACGAGCAGTACTTC. The encoded protein is CASRPGLAGPYEQYF.

This clone was seen a single time. This rearrangement joins TRBV2 to TRBJ2-7, with 8 nucleotides matching TRBD2. V trimming: 6 bases; J trimming: 2 bases; junction bases outside the gene matches: 3. CDR3 length equals 13 residues. Germline lookup yields CDR1 SNHLY and CDR2 FYNNEI. CDR3: CASRAGLAYEQYF. The DNA of the CDR3 is TGTGCCAGCAGGGCGGGACTAGCCTACGAGCAGTACTTC.

The chain links TRBV27 to TRBJ2-1; TRBD2 agrees at 7 bases. Germline V gene data show CDR1 as MNHEY and CDR2 as SMNVEV (reference sequence). The V and J ends lost 6 bases and 9 bases, in that order; junction bases with no gene match: 8. The CDR3 runs to 13 residues. CDR3 region: CASRSGEWGEQFF. The CDR3, as DNA: TGTGCCAGCAGAAGCGGGGAATGGGGTGAGCAGTTCTTC.

The V call is TRBV10-3, the J call TRBJ1-1; D is undetermined. The CDR3 loop spans 11 amino acids. Germline CDR1 and CDR2: ENHRY and SYGVKD. Trimming removed 7 bases at V and 11 bases at J, with 14 bases between. The CDR3 reads CAIKKAVSAFF. In nucleotides, the CDR3 is TGTGCCATCAAGAAAGCGGTGAGCGCTTTCTTT.

This rearrangement joins TRBV6-6 to TRBJ2-5; D is uncertain. The CDR3 totals 13 residues. In germline, CDR1 is MNHNY, CDR2 SVGAGI (reference sequence). Trimming took 4 bases from V and 0 from J, leaving 6 bases between them. CDR3 DNA: TGTGCCAGCAGTTGGCGGAACCAAGAGACCCAGTACTTC. Translation gives CASSWRNQETQYF.

The rearrangement links TRBV28 to TRBJ2-1, with 9 bases aligning to TRBD2. The CDR3 spans 16 residues. Trimming took 6 bases from V and 9 from J; bases not matched to a gene: 15. The germline CDR1 and CDR2 sequences are MDHEN and SYDVKM. Here the CDR3 reads CASRQGGTSIFGEQFF. CDR3 in DNA: TGTGCCAGCAGACAGGGCGGGACTAGCATCTTTGGTGAGCAGTTCTTC.

This chain uses TRBV11-2 with TRBJ1-5; D may be TRBD1 (6 bases). V was pared by 2 bases and J by 7 bases, with 15 bases between. Germline lookup yields CDR1 SGHAT and CDR2 FQNNGV. The CDR3 totals 15 residues. CDR3 region: CASSLIGGKGQPQHF. CDR3 bases: TGTGCCAGCAGCTTAATAGGGGGGAAGGGGCAGCCCCAGCATTTT.

This rearrangement joins TRBV5-6 to TRBJ1-2, with TRBD1 as a possible D gene (5 bases). V was trimmed by 3 bases and J by 7 bases, leaving 19 bases between them. Per germline, CDR1 SGHDT and CDR2 YYEEEE. The CDR3 runs to 15 residues. The CDR3 DNA reads as TGTGCCAGCAGCTCGGCGCCCGGGGGACGGAGTGGCTACACCTTC. Protein: CASSSAPGGRSGYTF.